This TCR beta chain was found in a study of glioma-infiltrating T cells. This clonotype was recorded many times. Antigen: not known. V gave up 4 bases and J gave up 1 base, with 15 bases separating them. CDR1 is SGHNT and CDR2 is YYREEE in the germline V gene (reference sequence). CDR3 size: 15 residues. General study results and limits: Above-expected tissue-blood divergence occurred in all gliomas, most in low-grade ones. Tissue and blood shared very few CDR3 sequences.

TCR alpha and beta CDR3 regions were amplified from RNA using iRepertoire nested multiplex PCR. For one-step reverse transcription and amplification, 100-400 ng of tissue mRNA or PBMC total RNA was used. TCRdb processed the multiplex PCR reads anew with MiXCR; each CDR3 protein has one entry. The sample yields around 190,000 distinct CDR3 sequences, more than 35% seen once. V and J are TRBV5-4 and TRBJ2-7; D remains unclear. Sequenced material: glioma tissue, nonneoplastic brain tissue, or PBMCs (not recorded which). This receptor was obtained from a human donor with low-grade glioma or glioblastoma, undergoing nonglioma brain surgery, or in good health (not recorded which). The CDR3 region is CASSLFRHSSYEQYF. CDR3 nucleotides: TGTGCCAGCAGCCTCTTCCGACATTCATCCTACGAGCAGTACTTC. Full variable domain (outside the CDR3, taken from reference TRBV5-4 and TRBJ2-7): ETGVTQSPTHLIKTRGQQVTLRCSSQSGHNTVSWYQQALGQGPQFIFQYYREEENGRGNFPPRFSGLQFPNYSSELNVNALELDDSALYLCASSLFRHSSYEQYFGPGTRLTVT.